This T cell receptor beta chain was observed in a study of T cell responses to AZD1222 COVID-19 vaccine. Study information: Analyses pooled second doses at about 4 or about 12 weeks.

Profiled with immunoSEQ multiplex PCR; TCRdb holds only in-frame clones, not every one. The table records 150,000 to 200,000 clones, 93% of them present only once. Notes on the study in general: Vaccine-related CD4 TCRs covered spike, predominating at 160-218 and 743-854. The sample set comprised mostly white British donors with more females, and clonal diversity was possibly underestimated. Following two doses of AZD1222, Spike-specific TCR breadth and depth rose.

As to this clone: Antigen unknown.

Sample: peripheral blood, taken on day 0 of AZD1222 vaccination. This receptor was taken from an adult in good health.

Here the CDR3 reads CASSLNPGQGTSPLHF. CDR3 nucleotides: TGCGCCAGCAGCCTCAATCCGGGACAGGGTACTTCACCCCTCCACTTT. This chain links TRBV5-1 with TRBJ1-6; 9 bases are shared with TRBD1. Per the germline V gene, CDR1 is SGHRS and CDR2 is YFSETQ. The CDR3 loop spans 16 amino acids. J gave up 9 bases and V 4 bases, and 11 bases lay outside the gene matches.